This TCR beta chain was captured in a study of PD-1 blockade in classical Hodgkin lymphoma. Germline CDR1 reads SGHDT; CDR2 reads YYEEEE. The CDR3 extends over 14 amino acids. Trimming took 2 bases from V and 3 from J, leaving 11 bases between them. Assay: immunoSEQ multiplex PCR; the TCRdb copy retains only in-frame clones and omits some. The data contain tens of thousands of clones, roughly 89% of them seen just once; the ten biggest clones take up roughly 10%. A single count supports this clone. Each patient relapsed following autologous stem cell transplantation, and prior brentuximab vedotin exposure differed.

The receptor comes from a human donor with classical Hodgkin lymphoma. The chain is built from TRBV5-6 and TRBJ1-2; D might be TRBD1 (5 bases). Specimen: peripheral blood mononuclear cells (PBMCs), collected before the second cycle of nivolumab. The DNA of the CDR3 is TGTGCCAGCAGCTTAACGACAGTTCACTATGGCTACACCTTC. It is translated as CASSLTTVHYGYTF. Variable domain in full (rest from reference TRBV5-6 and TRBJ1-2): DAGVTQSPTHLIKTRGQQVTLRCSPKSGHDTVSWYQQALGQGPQFIFQYYEEEERQRGNFPDRFSGHQFPNYSSELNVNALLLGDSALYLCASSLTTVHYGYTFGSGTRLTVV.